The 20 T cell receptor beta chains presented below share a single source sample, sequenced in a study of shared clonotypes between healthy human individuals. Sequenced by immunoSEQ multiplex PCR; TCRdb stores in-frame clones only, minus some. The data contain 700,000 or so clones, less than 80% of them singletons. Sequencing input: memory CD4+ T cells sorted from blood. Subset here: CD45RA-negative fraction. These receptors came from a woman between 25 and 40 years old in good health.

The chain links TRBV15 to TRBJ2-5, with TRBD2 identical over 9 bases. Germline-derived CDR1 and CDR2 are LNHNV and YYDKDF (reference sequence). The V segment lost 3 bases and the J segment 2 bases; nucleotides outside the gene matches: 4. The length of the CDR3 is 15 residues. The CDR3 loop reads CATSRGLAGQETQYF. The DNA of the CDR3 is TGTGCCACCAGCAGGGGTCTAGCGGGACAAGAGACCCAGTACTTC. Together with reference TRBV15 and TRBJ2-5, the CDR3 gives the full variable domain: DAMVIQNPRYQVTQFGKPVTLSCSQTLNHNVMYWYQQKSSQAPKLLFHYYDKDFNNEADTPDNFQSRRPNTSFCFLDIRSPGLGDTAMYLCATSRGLAGQETQYFGPGTRLLVL.

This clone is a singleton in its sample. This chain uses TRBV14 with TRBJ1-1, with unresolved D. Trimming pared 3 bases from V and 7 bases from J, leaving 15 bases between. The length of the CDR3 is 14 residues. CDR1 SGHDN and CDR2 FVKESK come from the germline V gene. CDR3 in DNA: TGTGCCAGCAGCCAGCCCTCGAGCCCTTATGAAGCTTTCTTT. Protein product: CASSQPSSPYEAFF.

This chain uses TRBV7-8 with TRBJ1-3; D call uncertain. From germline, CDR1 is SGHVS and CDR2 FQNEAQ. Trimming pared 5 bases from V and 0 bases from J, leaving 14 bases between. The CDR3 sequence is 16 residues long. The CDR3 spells CASSPKGRDSGNTIYF. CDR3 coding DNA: TGTGCCAGCAGCCCCAAGGGAAGGGACTCTGGAAACACCATATATTTT.

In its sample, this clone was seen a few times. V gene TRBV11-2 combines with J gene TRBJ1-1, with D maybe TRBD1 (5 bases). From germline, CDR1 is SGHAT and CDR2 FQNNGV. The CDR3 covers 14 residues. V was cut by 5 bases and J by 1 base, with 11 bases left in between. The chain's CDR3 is CASSASTENTEAFF. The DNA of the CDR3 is TGTGCCAGCAGCGCCTCGACAGAGAACACTGAAGCTTTCTTT.

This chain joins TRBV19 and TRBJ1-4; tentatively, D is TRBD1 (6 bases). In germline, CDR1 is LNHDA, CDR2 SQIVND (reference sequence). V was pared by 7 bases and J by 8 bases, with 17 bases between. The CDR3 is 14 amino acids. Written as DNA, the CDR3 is TGTGCCAGTACGATAGGGGGAATGGACGAAAAACTGTTTTTT. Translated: CASTIGGMDEKLFF.

The CDR3 nucleotides are TGTGCCAGCAGTTTTCAGGGCGTCGAAGGCTACACCTTC. It codes for CASSFQGVEGYTF. The chain recombines TRBV28 with TRBJ1-2; perhaps TRBD1 as D (5 bases). The CDR3 has 13 amino acids. CDR1 is MDHEN, CDR2 SYDVKM, per germline. V lost 3 bases and J lost 8, with 13 bases in between.

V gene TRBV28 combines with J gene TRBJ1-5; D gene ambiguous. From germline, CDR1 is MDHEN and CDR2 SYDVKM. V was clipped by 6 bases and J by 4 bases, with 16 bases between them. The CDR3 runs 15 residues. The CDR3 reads CASRVPAGVNQPQHF. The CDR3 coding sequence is TGTGCCAGCAGGGTCCCCGCAGGCGTTAATCAGCCCCAGCATTTT.

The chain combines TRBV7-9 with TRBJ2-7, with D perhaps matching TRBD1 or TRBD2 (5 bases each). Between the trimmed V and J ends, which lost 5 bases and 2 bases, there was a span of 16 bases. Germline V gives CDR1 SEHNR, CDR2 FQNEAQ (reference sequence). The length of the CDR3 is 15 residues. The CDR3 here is CASSQEGTPTYEQYF. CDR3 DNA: TGTGCCAGCAGCCAGGAAGGGACGCCCACCTACGAGCAGTACTTC.

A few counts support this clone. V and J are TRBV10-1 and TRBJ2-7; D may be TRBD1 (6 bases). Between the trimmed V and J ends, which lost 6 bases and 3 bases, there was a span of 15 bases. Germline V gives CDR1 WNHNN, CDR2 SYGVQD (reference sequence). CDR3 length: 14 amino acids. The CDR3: CASSPGGQFYEQYF. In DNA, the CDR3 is TGCGCCAGCAGCCCCGGCGGACAGTTCTACGAGCAGTACTTC.

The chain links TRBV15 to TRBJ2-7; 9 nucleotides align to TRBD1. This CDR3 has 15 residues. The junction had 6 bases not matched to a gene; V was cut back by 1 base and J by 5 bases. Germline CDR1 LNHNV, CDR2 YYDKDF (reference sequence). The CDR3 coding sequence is TGTGCCACCAGCAGAGCCGGGACAGGGTTTAACGAGCAGTACTTC. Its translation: CATSRAGTGFNEQYF. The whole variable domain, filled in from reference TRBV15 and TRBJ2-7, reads DAMVIQNPRYQVTQFGKPVTLSCSQTLNHNVMYWYQQKSSQAPKLLFHYYDKDFNNEADTPDNFQSRRPNTSFCFLDIRSPGLGDTAMYLCATSRAGTGFNEQYFGPGTRLTVT.

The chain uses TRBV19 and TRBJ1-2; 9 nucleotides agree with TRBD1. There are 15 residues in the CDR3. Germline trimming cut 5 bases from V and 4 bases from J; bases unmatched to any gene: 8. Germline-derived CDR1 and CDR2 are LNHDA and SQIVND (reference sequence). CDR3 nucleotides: TGTGCCAGTAGTTCGGGACAGGGCCGAATCTATGGCTACACCTTC. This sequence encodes CASSSGQGRIYGYTF.

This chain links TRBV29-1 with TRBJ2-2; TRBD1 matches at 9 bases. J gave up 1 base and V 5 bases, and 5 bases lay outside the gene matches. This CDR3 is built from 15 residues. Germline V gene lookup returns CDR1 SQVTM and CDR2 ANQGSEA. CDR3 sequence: CSVRQGDKNTGELFF. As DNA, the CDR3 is TGCAGCGTTCGACAGGGGGACAAGAACACCGGGGAGCTGTTTTTT.

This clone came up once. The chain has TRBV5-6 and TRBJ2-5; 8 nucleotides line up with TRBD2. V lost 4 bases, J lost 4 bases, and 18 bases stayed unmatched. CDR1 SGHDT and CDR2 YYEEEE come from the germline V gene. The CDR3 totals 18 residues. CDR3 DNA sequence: TGTGCCAGCAGCAGTTTATCAGCACCAGCGGGAGTTCTAGAGACCCAGTACTTC. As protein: CASSSLSAPAGVLETQYF.

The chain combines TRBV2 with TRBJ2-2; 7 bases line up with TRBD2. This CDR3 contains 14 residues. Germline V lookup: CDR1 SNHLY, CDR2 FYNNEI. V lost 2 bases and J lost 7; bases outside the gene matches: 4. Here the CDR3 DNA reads TGTGCCAGCAGTGAATGGACTAGTGTCGGGGAGCTGTTTTTT. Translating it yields CASSEWTSVGELFF.

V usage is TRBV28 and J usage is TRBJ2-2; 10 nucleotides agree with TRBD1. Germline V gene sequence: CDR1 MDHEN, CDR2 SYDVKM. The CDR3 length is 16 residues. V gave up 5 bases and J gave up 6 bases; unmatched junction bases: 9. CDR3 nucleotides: TGTGCCAGCAGTACACCGGGACAGGGGATGGCCGGGGAGCTGTTTTTT. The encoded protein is CASSTPGQGMAGELFF.

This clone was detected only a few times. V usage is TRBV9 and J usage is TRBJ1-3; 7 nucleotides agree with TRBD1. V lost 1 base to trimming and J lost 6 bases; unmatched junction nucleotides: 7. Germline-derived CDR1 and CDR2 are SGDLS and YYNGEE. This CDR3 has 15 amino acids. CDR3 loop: CASSVKGGGLNTIYF. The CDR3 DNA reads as TGTGCCAGCAGCGTAAAAGGGGGCGGCTTAAACACCATATATTTT.

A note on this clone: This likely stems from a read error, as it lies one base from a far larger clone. CDR3 protein: CVSSLGTGAYQETQYF. DNA of the CDR3: TGTGTCAGCTCACTAGGGACAGGGGCGTACCAAGAGACCCAGTACTTC. V and J are TRBV18 and TRBJ2-5, with 10 bases aligning to TRBD1. The CDR3 covers 16 residues. Germline CDR1 reads KGHSH; CDR2 reads LQKENI. The full variable domain, completed using reference TRBV18 and TRBJ2-5, is NAGVMQNPRHLVRRRGQEARLRCSPMKGHSHVYWYRQLPEEGLKFMVYLQKENIIDESGMPKERFSAEFPKEGPSILRIQQVVRGDSAAYFCVSSLGTGAYQETQYFGPGTRLLVL.

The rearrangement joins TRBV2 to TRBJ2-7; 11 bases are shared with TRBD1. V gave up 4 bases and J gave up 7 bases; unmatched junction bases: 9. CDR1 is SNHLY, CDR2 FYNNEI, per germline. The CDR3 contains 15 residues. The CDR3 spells CASSVGGQGAGEQYF. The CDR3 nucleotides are TGTGCCAGCAGTGTAGGTGGACAGGGGGCAGGAGAGCAGTACTTC.

CDR3 DNA: TGTGCCAGCCACGGGTACACCGGGGAGCTGTTTTTT. Its translation: CASHGYTGELFF. The chain combines TRBV6-5 with TRBJ2-2; D not certain. The CDR3 is made up of 12 amino acids. The germline V gene has CDR1 MNHEY and CDR2 SVGAGI. The V gene lost 8 bases and the J gene lost 3 bases, with 7 bases spanning the gap.

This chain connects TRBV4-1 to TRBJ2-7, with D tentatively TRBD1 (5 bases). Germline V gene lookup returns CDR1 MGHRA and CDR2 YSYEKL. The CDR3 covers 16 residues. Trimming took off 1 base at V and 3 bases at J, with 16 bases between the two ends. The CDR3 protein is CASSQGGPHGIYEQYF. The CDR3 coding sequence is TGCGCCAGCAGCCAAGGGGGCCCTCATGGGATCTACGAGCAGTACTTC.